This paragraph covers one TCR beta chain sequence. Its antigen is unknown. This entry is derived from a study of identical twins. MiXCR, applied by TCRdb to the 5' RACE reads, yields one record per CDR3 protein. The data show 650,000 to 750,000 distinct CDR3 sequences, around 20% seen once. Study results and limitations: There is a chance that invariant MAIT and iNKT cells partially muddied zero-insertion analyses. Its conclusions, products of cross-sectional statistical analysis, did not come from following the same donors.

Losses at the gene ends were 8 bases for V and 9 bases for J; bases not matched to a gene: 15. The CDR3 is 16 amino acids. These data also featured in a second study, about T cells expressing NK-cell markers. That source notes: Seropositivity for HCMV was found in seven of the eight sequenced donors, with one seronegative. In roughly six donors, dominant CD3+CD56+NKG2C+ clonotypes ranked among the top 10 CD8+ clonotypes.

The clonotype was recovered from a woman between 18 and 30 years old in good health. Sample: PBMCs. The chain couples TRBV12-3 or TRBV12-4 to TRBJ2-5; 13 bases line up with TRBD2. The CDR3 protein is CASENTQTSGRASQYF. CDR3 nucleotides: TGTGCCAGCGAGAACACCCAAACTAGCGGGAGGGCTTCCCAGTACTTC.